The rows below give T cell receptor beta chains drawn from one sample of a study of blood T cell repertoires in COVID-19. Libraries were prepared by immunoSEQ multiplex PCR; TCRdb keeps only in-frame clonotypes and omits some of them. Of roughly 63,000 clones detected, 70% to 85% appear once; the ten largest clones hold roughly 9.7%. The sample taken for sequencing was peripheral blood. Every receptor here comes from a human donor in a cohort sampled during active COVID-19. Both conserved end residues are trimmed from each CDR3. Fields, in order: clone size, V gene, CDR3 protein. The size entry is marked missing in some rows and otherwise reads once, few, many or a size class.

- | TRBV28 | ASSRLTSEQY
- | TRBV28 | ASSSFGLAGTGYEQY
- | TRBV4-2 | ASSQDPTGGREQY
- | TRBV5-4 | ASSFDSYSGNTIY
- | TRBV10-1 | ASSESGGTNEKLF
- | TRBV4-2 | ASSQAGTGGHEQY
- | TRBV7-9 | ASRPQGYTQY
- | TRBV5-4 | ASSPGGSLETQY
few | TRBV23-1 | ASIASAPDTQY
- | TRBV29-1 | SVERGKNEQF
once | TRBV11-2 | ASSLGTTLSGANVLT
- | TRBV11-3 | ASSLAVARVLEGEKLF
- | TRBV28 | ASASYRGPSYEQY
- | TRBV7-8 | ASSLGAKSTTEAF
- | TRBV6-2/TRBV6-3 | ASSSQGPGYNEQF
- | TRBV11-2 | ASSLGLSGSRTDTQY
- | TRBV28 | ASSLRATSLYRNQPQH
few | TRBV6-4 | ASSDSGHGGDEKLF
- | TRBV3-1/TRBV3-2 | ASSQDAGSGAF
- | TRBV11-2 | ASSLLGGAADTQY
- | TRBV24-1 | ATSVSSANYGYT
- | TRBV5-4 | ASSTRTGGRSPLH
- | TRBV6-5 | ASSSGTSGSYEQY
- | TRBV27 | ASRQDMGTPGFYGYT
once | TRBV18 | ASSQSSYEQY
- | TRBV6-1 | ASSEMTSAYNEQF
- | TRBV28 | ASSFIDSGYEQY
- | TRBV11-3 | ASSQNAEGRNEQF
many | TRBV6-6 | ATEVSTGNQPQH
- | TRBV7-2 | AQEFYTRDREGETQY
- | TRBV6-6 | ASTLGQTSGNEQF
- | TRBV7-2 | ASSLGQSGGTDTQY
- | TRBV25-1 | ASSEYGRETQY
- | TRBV23-1 | ASSQSLVLPLNSGANVLT
- | TRBV27 | ASRGPGISSYEQY
- | TRBV5-5 | ASSLELRELSYEQY
- | TRBV27 | ASSAGTGSSDEQF
- | TRBV4-1 | ASSHLTRGTDTQY
- | TRBV10-3 | AISPLPSSGRKYEQY
- | TRBV7-8 | ASTSGGGTNTEAF
- | TRBV6-2/TRBV6-3 | ASSSWGQLFEAF
few | TRBV6-4 | ASSDTGEGTDTQY
once | TRBV7-9 | ASSRRQGNHEKLF